This entry lists 10 T cell receptor beta chains sequenced from one sample in a study of PD-1 blockade in classical Hodgkin lymphoma. Indicated time point: cycle 4 day 1 (C4D1), after 5 to 7 weeks of nivolumab. Each and every patient relapsed after autologous stem cell transplantation, and patients got differing brentuximab vedotin exposure. Method: immunoSEQ multiplex PCR; TCRdb's copy keeps in-frame clones and lacks some. Of about 96,000 clones listed, roughly 91% are singletons. Material: peripheral blood mononuclear cells (PBMCs), obtained before the fourth cycle of nivolumab. These receptor sequences come from a human donor with classical Hodgkin lymphoma.

The V gene is TRBV2, the J gene TRBJ2-1; 8 bases agree with TRBD2. The CDR3 is 15 residues long. The junction had 3 bases not matched to a gene; V was cut back by 3 bases and J by 2 bases. CDR1 and CDR2 (germline): SNHLY, FYNNEI. The CDR3 loop is CASSDSGSPYNEQFF. The CDR3 DNA follows: TGTGCCAGCAGTGACAGCGGGAGTCCCTACAATGAGCAGTTCTTC.

In its sample, this clone was seen once. This rearrangement joins TRBV5-1 to TRBJ1-1, with D uncertain. Trimming cost V 0 bases and J 4 bases, with 13 bases left between them. The CDR3 totals 15 residues. Germline CDR1 and CDR2: SGHRS and YFSETQ. Here the CDR3 DNA reads TGCGCCAGCAGCTTGGATCCCAATCTCGGCACTGAAGCTTTCTTT. It specifies CASSLDPNLGTEAFF.

The V gene is TRBV4-2, the J gene TRBJ2-7, with D perhaps TRBD1 (6 bases). This CDR3 is built from 16 residues. V shed 1 base and J shed 2 bases, with 15 bases lying between them. Germline lookup yields CDR1 LGHNA and CDR2 YNFKEQ. The CDR3 protein is CASSQVRGGRPYEQYF. The CDR3 region has the DNA TGTGCCAGCAGCCAAGTCAGGGGCGGCAGACCCTACGAGCAGTACTTC.

The CDR3 coding sequence is TGTGCCACCAGCAGAAAACGGACAGGAGGAAACACCATATATTTT. It is translated as CATSRKRTGGNTIYF. The V call is TRBV15, the J call TRBJ1-3, with 7 bases that match TRBD1. The CDR3 consists of 15 residues. Germline loops: CDR1 LNHNV, CDR2 YYDKDF (reference sequence). V lost 2 bases to trimming and J lost 4 bases; unmatched junction nucleotides: 5.

The chain has TRBV27 and TRBJ2-7; the D gene is possibly TRBD1 (8 bases). This CDR3 spans 15 amino acids. Trimming pared 8 bases from V and 5 bases from J, leaving 22 bases between. Germline V gives CDR1 MNHEY, CDR2 SMNVEV (reference sequence). CDR3 loop: CASRGQGGRAHEQYF. CDR3 sequence (DNA): TGTGCCAGCCGTGGACAGGGTGGGAGGGCCCACGAGCAGTACTTC.

The rearrangement uses TRBV5-4 and TRBJ2-2, with TRBD2 matching over 8 bases. The trim removed 5 bases at V and 0 bases at J, leaving 3 bases unmatched. CDR1 SGHNT and CDR2 YYREEE come from the germline V gene (reference sequence). CDR3 length: 15 residues. Written as DNA, the CDR3 is TGTGCCAGCAGTCGGGGACTAGCGAACACCGGGGAGCTGTTTTTT. As protein: CASSRGLANTGELFF. Variable domain in full (rest from reference TRBV5-4 and TRBJ2-2): ETGVTQSPTHLIKTRGQQVTLRCSSQSGHNTVSWYQQALGQGPQFIFQYYREEENGRGNFPPRFSGLQFPNYSSELNVNALELDDSALYLCASSRGLANTGELFFGEGSRLTVL.

This chain joins TRBV7-9 and TRBJ2-7; D may be TRBD1 (6 bases). CDR1 is SEHNR and CDR2 is FQNEAQ in the germline V gene (reference sequence). V lost 1 base to trimming and J lost 5 bases, with 12 bases between them. The CDR3 extends over 14 amino acids. The CDR3 loop is CASSLVGRGDEQYF. The DNA for the CDR3 is TGTGCCAGCAGCTTAGTGGGCAGGGGTGACGAGCAGTACTTC. The variable domain in full, with the rest retrieved from reference TRBV7-9 and TRBJ2-7, is DTGVSQNPRHKITKRGQNVTFRCDPISEHNRLYWYRQTLGQGPEFLTYFQNEAQLEKSRLLSDRFSAERPKGSFSTLEIQRTEQGDSAMYLCASSLVGRGDEQYFGPGTRLTVT.

This clone has only one observation. This sequence joins TRBV5-4 and TRBJ2-5; D ambiguous. Trimming shortened V by 0 bases and J by 4 bases, and 10 bases separated the two germline ends. The germline gives CDR1 SGHNT, CDR2 YYREEE (reference sequence). The CDR3 covers 14 residues. The DNA of the CDR3 is TGTGCCAGCAGCTTGGTCGGGTCTGGAGAGACCCAGTACTTC. Translated: CASSLVGSGETQYF.

This chain connects TRBV28 to TRBJ1-3; D is ambiguous. The CDR3 length is 13 residues. Per the germline V gene, CDR1 is MDHEN and CDR2 is SYDVKM. V lost 1 base to trimming and J lost 7 bases, with 8 bases between them. The CDR3 spells CASSLLNPNTIYF. The CDR3 DNA follows: TGTGCCAGCAGTTTATTAAACCCGAACACCATATATTTT.

The chain couples TRBV27 to TRBJ2-2, with 10 bases that match TRBD1. The junction had 12 bases not matched to a gene; V was cut back by 10 bases and J by 7 bases. The CDR3 runs 15 residues. From germline, CDR1 is MNHEY and CDR2 SMNVEV (reference sequence). Here the CDR3 reads CATSPGQGPFGELFF. DNA of the CDR3: TGTGCCACCTCGCCGGGACAGGGGCCTTTCGGGGAGCTGTTTTTT.